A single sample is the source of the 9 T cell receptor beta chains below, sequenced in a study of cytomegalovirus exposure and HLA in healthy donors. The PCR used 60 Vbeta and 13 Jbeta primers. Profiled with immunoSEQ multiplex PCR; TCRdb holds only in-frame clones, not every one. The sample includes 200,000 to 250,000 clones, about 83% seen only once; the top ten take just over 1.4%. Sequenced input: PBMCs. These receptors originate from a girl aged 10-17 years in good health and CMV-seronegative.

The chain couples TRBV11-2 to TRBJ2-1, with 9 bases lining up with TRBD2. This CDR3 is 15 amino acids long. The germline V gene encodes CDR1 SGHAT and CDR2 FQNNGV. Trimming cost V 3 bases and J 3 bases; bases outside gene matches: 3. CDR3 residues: CASSFTAGGYNEQFF. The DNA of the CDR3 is TGTGCCAGCAGCTTTACAGCGGGAGGCTACAATGAGCAGTTCTTC.

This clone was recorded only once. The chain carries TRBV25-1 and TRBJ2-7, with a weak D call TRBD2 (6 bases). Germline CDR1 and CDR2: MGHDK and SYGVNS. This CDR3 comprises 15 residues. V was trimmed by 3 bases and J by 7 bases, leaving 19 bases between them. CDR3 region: CASSESGGIFREQYF. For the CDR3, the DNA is TGTGCCAGCAGTGAGTCAGGAGGGATCTTCCGGGAGCAGTACTTC.

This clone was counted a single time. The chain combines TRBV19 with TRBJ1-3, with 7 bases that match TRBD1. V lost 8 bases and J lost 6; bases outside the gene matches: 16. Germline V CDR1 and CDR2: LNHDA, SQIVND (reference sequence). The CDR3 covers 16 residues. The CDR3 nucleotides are TGTGCCAGTCGCCGTCTTGAAGGGGGCGAAAAAAACACCATATATTTT. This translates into CASRRLEGGEKNTIYF. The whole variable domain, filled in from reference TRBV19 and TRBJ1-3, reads DGGITQSPKYLFRKEGQNVTLSCEQNLNHDAMYWYRQDPGQGLRLIYYSQIVNDFQKGDIAEGYSVSREKKESFPLTVTSAQKNPTAFYLCASRRLEGGEKNTIYFGEGSWLTVV.

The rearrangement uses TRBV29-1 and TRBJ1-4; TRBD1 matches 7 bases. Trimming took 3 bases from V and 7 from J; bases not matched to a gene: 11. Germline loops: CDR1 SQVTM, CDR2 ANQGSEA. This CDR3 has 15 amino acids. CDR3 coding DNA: TGCAGCGTTGAGCTCCGAGGGGGCGCCGGTGAAAAACTGTTTTTT. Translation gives CSVELRGGAGEKLFF.

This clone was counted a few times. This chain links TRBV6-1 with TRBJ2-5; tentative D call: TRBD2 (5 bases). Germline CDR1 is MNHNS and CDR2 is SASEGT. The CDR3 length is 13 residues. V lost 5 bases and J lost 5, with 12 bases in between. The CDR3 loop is CASSTQAEETQYF. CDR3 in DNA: TGTGCCAGCAGTACCCAAGCGGAGGAGACCCAGTACTTC.

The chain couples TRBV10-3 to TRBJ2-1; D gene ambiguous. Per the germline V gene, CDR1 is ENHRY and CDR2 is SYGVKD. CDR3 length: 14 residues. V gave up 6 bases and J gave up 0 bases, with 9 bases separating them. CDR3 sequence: CAISTSSSYNEQFF. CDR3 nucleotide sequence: TGTGCCATCAGCACCTCGAGCTCCTACAATGAGCAGTTCTTC.

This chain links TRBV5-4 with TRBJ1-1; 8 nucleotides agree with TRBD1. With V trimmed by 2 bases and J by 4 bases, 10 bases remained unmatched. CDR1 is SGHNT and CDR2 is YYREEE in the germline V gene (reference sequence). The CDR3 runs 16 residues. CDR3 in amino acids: CASSFPTTGALTEAFF. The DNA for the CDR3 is TGTGCCAGCAGCTTCCCAACGACAGGGGCCCTCACTGAAGCTTTCTTT.

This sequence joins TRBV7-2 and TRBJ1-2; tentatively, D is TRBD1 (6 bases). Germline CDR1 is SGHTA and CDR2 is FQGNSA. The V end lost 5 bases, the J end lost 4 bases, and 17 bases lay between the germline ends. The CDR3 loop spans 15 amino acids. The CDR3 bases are TGTGCCAGCAGCCTAAATCAGGGGCTCCCCTATGGCTACACCTTC. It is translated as CASSLNQGLPYGYTF.

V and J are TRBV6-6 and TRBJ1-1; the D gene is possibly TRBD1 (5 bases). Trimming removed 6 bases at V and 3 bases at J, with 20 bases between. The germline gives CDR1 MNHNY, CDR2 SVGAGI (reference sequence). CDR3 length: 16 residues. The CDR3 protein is CASSFGGFSADTEAFF. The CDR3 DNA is TGTGCCAGCAGCTTTGGGGGGTTTTCAGCGGACACTGAAGCTTTCTTT.